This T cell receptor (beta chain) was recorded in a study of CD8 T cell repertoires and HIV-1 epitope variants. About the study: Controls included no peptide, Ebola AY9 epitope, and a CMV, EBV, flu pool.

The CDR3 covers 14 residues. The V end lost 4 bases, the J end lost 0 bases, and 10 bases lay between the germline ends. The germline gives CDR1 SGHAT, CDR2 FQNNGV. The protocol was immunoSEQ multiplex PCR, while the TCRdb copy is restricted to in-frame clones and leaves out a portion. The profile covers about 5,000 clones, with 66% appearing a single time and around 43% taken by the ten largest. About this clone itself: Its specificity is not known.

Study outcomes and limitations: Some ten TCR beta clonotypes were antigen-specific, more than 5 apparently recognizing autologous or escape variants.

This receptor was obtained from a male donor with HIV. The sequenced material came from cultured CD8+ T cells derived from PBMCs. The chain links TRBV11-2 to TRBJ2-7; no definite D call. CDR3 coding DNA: TGTGCCAGCAGCTCTGCAGACATCTCCTACGAGCAGTACTTC. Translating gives CASSSADISYEQYF.